This section outlines one T cell receptor beta chain sequence together with its context. This clone turned up a few times. This receptor's antigen is unknown. No much larger clone exists at a distance of one base, and base qualities are not known. The CDR3 spans 15 residues, from the cysteine through the phenylalanine. Of the read, only the CDR3 DNA is kept; its 45 bases are in frame from base 1. Trimming takes 3 bases from V and 8 bases from J, and the germline ends sit 18 bases apart. The germline V gene gives CDR1 as SGHTA and CDR2 as FQGNSA. Using the deep immunoSEQ assay, TCR CDR3 regions were amplified from genomic DNA by multiplex PCR. Extracted genomic DNA from each cell subset was distributed evenly across all wells of several immunoSEQ 96-well plates, and each plate was treated as a replicate. For sorted subsets, 150 to 250 ng genomic DNA, equal to tens of thousands of T cell genomes, was loaded into each replicate PCR. The purified libraries were quantified using a Qubit 3.0 fluorometer, sized with a Bioanalyzer 2100, and then quantified again using the KAPA Library Quantification kit. A separate single-read 150-cycle Illumina NextSeq 550 flow cell was used to sequence each immunoSEQ 96-well plate. The source study handled its data this way. Because the immunoSEQ output held only junctional sequences and lacked quality scores, the filtering could not match the filtering applied to full-length reads. To assign V/J genes and CDR3, sequences were annotated against IMGT germline references using PyIR, a Python wrapper for IgBLAST v1.9. Reads were removed for weak V/J assignments (E-value above 1e-6), missing CDR3, stop codons, out-of-frame junctions, or ambiguous translated residues. V3J clonotypes were defined as sequences sharing an identical inferred V gene, J gene, and CDR3 amino acid sequence. Percentage overlap between repertoires was calculated by dividing the number of shared unique clonotypes by the size of the smaller repertoire. Repertoire richness was assessed with RTK rarefaction, the Chao1 estimator, and Recon v2.1 estimates of unobserved clonotypes. Generation probabilities were computed with OLGA for all TCRbeta clonotypes obtained by the gDNA method from a few donors. The table was pulled from immuneACCESS by TCRdb, which kept in-frame rearrangements only. Such tables lose some clones; where checked, under half of the loss comes from unresolved V genes, and the rest has no known cause. V, J and clone size derive from that table, while D and trimming were established from the DNA sequence. A total of about a million clones appear in this sample, roughly 80% of them only once. The ten largest clonotypes hold about 1.5% of the sample.

The source of the sample is a study of shared clonotypes between healthy human individuals (dated by TCRdb to 2018 to 2021). Turning to the overall study: A couple of women and three men aged 18 to 49 years were included in the cohort. Different laboratories and diverse techniques were used to prepare libraries and sequence TCR repertoires, to increase sequencing depth and limit assay-specific biases. For each donor, three plates each were used for CD4 naive and CD4 memory, two plates were used for CD8 naive, and one plate was used for CD8 memory. Leukapheresis yielded between about 0.85 and 10 billion PBMCs per donor. To estimate repertoire size and how much clonotype sharing occurs between individuals, the study deeply sequenced the blood TCR repertoires of several healthy adults.

Overall study outcomes, separate from this receptor: Sampling was restricted to blood, and TCR repertoires in tissue are likely to differ from TCR repertoires in blood. Rarefaction of sorted-subset datasets indicated incomplete sequencing despite the large sequencing depth. Higher generation probabilities were observed for clonotypes shared by all four sorted-subset donors than for non-shared clonotypes. When a few donors were compared, the shared fraction of clonotypes was about 5% for naive CD4, around 4% for naive CD8, more than 2% for memory CD4, and about 0.36% for memory CD8. The genetic and exposure-history diversity represented was limited by the small number of donors. Naive subsets generally had larger estimated clonotype richness than memory subsets. Pairwise subsampling led to the expectation that sequencing depth would affect the degree of clonotype sharing among donors.

Donors were healthy HIV-negative adults with no recently reported acute infections or vaccinations. Every donor was a Caucasian adult residing in Nashville, Tennessee, USA. CD4+ T cells were enriched through magnetic negative selection, after which naive cells were positively selected on CD45RA and the remaining negative fraction served as the memory subset. After blood collection by leukapheresis, PBMCs were isolated using Ficoll-Histopaque density gradient centrifugation and then cryopreserved in the vapor phase of liquid nitrogen. Purity and quantity of every magnetically sorted T cell population were checked by analytical flow cytometry. Genomic DNA was isolated from every sorted fraction and measured by UV absorbance on a Nanodrop 2000c.

Recombination joined TRBV7-2 with TRBJ2-3; no D gene is confidently identified. The receptor was isolated from a man in his late teens or twenties in good health. Sequencing was carried out using memory CD4+ T cells sorted from blood. What the cell subset or site label conveys for this sample: CD45RA-negative fraction. The CDR3 region reads CASSFNPSVWGTQYF. In nucleotides, the sequence is TGTGCCAGCAGCTTCAACCCTTCTGTCTGGGGTACGCAGTATTTT.